The 4 T cell receptor beta chains in this list originate from one sample, sequenced in a study of blood T cell repertoires in COVID-19. The protocol was immunoSEQ multiplex PCR, while the TCRdb copy is restricted to in-frame clones and leaves out a portion. The sample records about 180,000 clones, approximately 85% being singletons. Material for sequencing was PBMCs or T cells enriched from blood (not recorded which). These TCRs come from a young woman who had recovered from COVID-19.

This clone came up once. The chain links TRBV2 to TRBJ1-1, with TRBD1 matching 8 bases. The CDR3 is made up of 14 amino acids. CDR1 is SNHLY, CDR2 FYNNEI, per germline. V dropped 7 bases and J dropped 4; count of bases not matched to a gene: 8. The DNA of the CDR3 is TGTGCCAGCAACATGGACAGGGTGACCACTGAAGCTTTCTTT. Translation: CASNMDRVTTEAFF.

This chain uses TRBV2 with TRBJ2-1; TRBD2 might be the D (5 bases). This CDR3 has 15 residues. Per the germline V gene, CDR1 is SNHLY and CDR2 is FYNNEI. With 0 bases removed from V and 8 bases from J, the gap between germline ends came to 14 bases. CDR3 DNA: TGTGCCAGCAGTGAAGCGCCGGACTCGGCCCATGAGCAGTTCTTC. Translated, it gives CASSEAPDSAHEQFF.

This clone has just one count. V usage is TRBV2 and J usage is TRBJ1-1, with D unresolved. CDR3 size: 12 residues. Germline CDR1 SNHLY, CDR2 FYNNEI. V lost 8 bases, J lost 4 bases, and 11 bases lay in between. The CDR3 nucleotides are TGTGCCAGCGTTGGGTCGGGCACTGAAGCTTTCTTT. Translating it yields CASVGSGTEAFF.

This chain connects TRBV28 to TRBJ1-6; D possibly corresponds to TRBD1 (5 bases). CDR3 length: 14 residues. The germline gives CDR1 MDHEN, CDR2 SYDVKM. V was pared by 10 bases and J by 7 bases, with 17 bases between. CDR3 amino acids: CATREGRPNSPLHF. The CDR3 coding sequence is TGTGCCACCAGGGAGGGGCGACCCAATTCACCCCTCCACTTT.